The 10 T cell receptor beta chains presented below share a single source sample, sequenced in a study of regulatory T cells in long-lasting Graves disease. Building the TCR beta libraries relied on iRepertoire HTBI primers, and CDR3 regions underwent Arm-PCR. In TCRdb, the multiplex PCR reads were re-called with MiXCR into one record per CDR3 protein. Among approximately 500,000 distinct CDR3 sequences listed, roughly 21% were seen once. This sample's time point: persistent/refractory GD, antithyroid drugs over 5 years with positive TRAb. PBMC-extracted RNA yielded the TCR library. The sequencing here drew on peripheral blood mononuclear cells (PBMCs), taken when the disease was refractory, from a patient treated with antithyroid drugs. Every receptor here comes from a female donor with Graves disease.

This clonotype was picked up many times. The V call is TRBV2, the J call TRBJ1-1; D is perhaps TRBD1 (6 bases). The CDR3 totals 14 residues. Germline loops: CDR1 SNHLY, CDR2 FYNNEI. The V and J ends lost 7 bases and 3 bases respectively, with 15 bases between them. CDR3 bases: TGTGCCAGCACCGAGGAGACAGGTTACACTGAAGCTTTCTTT. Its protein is CASTEETGYTEAFF.

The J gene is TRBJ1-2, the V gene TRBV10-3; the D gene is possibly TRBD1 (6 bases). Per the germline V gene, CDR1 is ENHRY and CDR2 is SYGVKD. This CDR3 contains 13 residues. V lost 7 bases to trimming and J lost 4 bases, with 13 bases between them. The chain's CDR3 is CAITTEQGYGYTF. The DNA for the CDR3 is TGTGCCATCACCACCGAACAGGGCTATGGCTACACCTTC.

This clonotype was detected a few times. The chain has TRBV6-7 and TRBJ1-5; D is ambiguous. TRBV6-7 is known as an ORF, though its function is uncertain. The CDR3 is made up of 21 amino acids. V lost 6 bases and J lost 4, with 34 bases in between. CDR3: CASRLTPVVSRGSVGNQPQHF. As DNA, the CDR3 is TGTGCCAGCAGGCTTACACCGGTGGTTTCGCGGGGAAGTGTAGGGAATCAGCCCCAGCATTTT.

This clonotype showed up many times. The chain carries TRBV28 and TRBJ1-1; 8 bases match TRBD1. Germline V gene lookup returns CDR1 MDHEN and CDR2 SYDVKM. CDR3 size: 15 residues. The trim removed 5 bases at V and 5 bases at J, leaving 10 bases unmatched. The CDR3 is CASSPSPGGLTEAFF. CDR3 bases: TGTGCCAGCAGTCCTAGTCCAGGGGGCTTGACTGAAGCTTTCTTT. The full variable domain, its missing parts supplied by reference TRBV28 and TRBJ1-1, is DVKVTQSSRYLVKRTGEKVFLECVQDMDHENMFWYRQDPGLGLRLIYFSYDVKMKEKGDIPEGYSVSREKKERFSLILESASTNQTSMYLCASSPSPGGLTEAFFGQGTRLTVV.

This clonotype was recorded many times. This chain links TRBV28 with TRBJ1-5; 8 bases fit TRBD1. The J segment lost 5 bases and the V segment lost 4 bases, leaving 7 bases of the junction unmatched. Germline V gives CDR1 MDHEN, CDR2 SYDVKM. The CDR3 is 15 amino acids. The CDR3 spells CASSSRGRWDQPQHF. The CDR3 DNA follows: TGTGCCAGCAGTTCCAGGGGGCGATGGGATCAGCCCCAGCATTTT. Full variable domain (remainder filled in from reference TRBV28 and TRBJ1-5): DVKVTQSSRYLVKRTGEKVFLECVQDMDHENMFWYRQDPGLGLRLIYFSYDVKMKEKGDIPEGYSVSREKKERFSLILESASTNQTSMYLCASSSRGRWDQPQHFGDGTRLSIL.

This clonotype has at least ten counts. The CDR3 nucleotides are TGTGCCAGCAGTGAAGGCCCTAACTATGGCTACACCTTC. This translates into CASSEGPNYGYTF. The rearrangement joins TRBV2 to TRBJ1-2; no clear D. The germline V and J ends were trimmed by 1 base and 0 bases, with 3 bases remaining between them. This CDR3 is built from 13 residues. From germline, CDR1 is SNHLY and CDR2 FYNNEI.

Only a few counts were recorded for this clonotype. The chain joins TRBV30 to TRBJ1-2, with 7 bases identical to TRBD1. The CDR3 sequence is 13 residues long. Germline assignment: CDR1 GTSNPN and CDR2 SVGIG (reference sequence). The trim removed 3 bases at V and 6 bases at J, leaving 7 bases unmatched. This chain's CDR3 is CAWRETGRNGYTF. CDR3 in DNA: TGTGCCTGGAGGGAGACAGGGAGAAATGGCTACACCTTC.

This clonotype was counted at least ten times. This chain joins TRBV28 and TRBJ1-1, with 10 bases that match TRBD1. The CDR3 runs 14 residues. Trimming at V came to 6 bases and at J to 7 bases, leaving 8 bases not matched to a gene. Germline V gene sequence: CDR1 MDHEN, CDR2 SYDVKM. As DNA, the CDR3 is TGTGCCAGCAGGTCGGGACAGGGGATTGGTGAAGCTTTCTTT. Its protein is CASRSGQGIGEAFF. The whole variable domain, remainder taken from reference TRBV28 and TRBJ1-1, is DVKVTQSSRYLVKRTGEKVFLECVQDMDHENMFWYRQDPGLGLRLIYFSYDVKMKEKGDIPEGYSVSREKKERFSLILESASTNQTSMYLCASRSGQGIGEAFFGQGTRLTVV.

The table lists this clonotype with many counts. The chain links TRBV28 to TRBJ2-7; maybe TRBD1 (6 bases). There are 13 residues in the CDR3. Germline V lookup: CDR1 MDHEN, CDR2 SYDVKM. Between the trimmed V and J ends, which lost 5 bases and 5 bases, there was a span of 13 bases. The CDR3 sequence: CASSPTGKHEQYF. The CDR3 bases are TGTGCCAGCAGTCCAACAGGGAAACACGAGCAGTACTTC.

The CDR3 bases are TGCAGCGTTGGAGTAGAGGGGGACGAGCAGTACTTC. It specifies CSVGVEGDEQYF. The V call is TRBV29-1, the J call TRBJ2-7; possibly TRBD1 for D (6 bases). Germline CDR1 and CDR2: SQVTM and ANQGSEA. The CDR3 contains 12 residues. Trimming took off 4 bases at V and 5 bases at J, with 12 bases between the two ends.